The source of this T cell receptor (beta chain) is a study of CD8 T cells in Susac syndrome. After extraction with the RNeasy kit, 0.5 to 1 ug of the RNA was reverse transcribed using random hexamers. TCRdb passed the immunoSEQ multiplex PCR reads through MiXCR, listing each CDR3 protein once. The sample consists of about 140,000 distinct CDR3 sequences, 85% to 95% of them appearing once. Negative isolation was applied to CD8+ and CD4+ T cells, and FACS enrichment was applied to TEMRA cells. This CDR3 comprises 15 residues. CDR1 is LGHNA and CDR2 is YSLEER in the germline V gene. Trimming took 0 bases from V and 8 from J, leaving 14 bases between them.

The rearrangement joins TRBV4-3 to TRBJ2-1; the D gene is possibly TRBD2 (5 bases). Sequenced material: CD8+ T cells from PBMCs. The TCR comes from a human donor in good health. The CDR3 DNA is TGCGCCAGCAGCCAAGAGAGTGGAGGTTTCCATGAGCAGTTCTTC. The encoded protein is CASSQESGGFHEQFF.